A selection of T cell receptor beta chains follows, all from one sample in a study of cytomegalovirus exposure and HLA in healthy donors. TCRdb's copy holds only in-frame clones and misses some; the assay was immunoSEQ multiplex PCR. The sample table includes 150,000 or so clones. The sequencing input was PBMCs. The receptors originated from a woman under 30 in good health and CMV-seronegative. Each CDR3 is given with its conserved first and last residue. Each record gives: CDR3 DNA, CDR3 protein, D gene, V gene, J gene. The D gene is left open where the match is weak.

CDR3nt: TGCGCCAGCTCCCAGCGGCCAAGAGCTGCAACTAATGAAAAACTGTTTTTT
CDR3aa: CASSQRPRAATNEKLFF
d_gene: .
v_gene: TRBV4-1
j_gene: TRBJ1-4

CDR3nt: TGTGCCAGCAGTGATCCGGGACAGGGGGTAGCCACCACTGAAGCTTTCTTT
CDR3aa: CASSDPGQGVATTEAFF
d_gene: TRBD1
v_gene: TRBV6-1
j_gene: TRBJ1-1

CDR3nt: TGTGCCAGCAGCTTTACAGGGGTATTTTACACTGAAGCTTTCTTT
CDR3aa: CASSFTGVFYTEAFF
d_gene: TRBD1
v_gene: TRBV5-6
j_gene: TRBJ1-1

CDR3nt: TGCGCCAGCAGTGCGGGACTAGCGGGAGGGGAGCAGTACTTC
CDR3aa: CASSAGLAGGEQYF
d_gene: TRBD2
v_gene: TRBV10-1
j_gene: TRBJ2-7

CDR3nt: TGTGCCAGCAGCTTAGCAGGGAAGCACACTGAAGCTTTCTTT
CDR3aa: CASSLAGKHTEAFF
d_gene: .
v_gene: TRBV7-3
j_gene: TRBJ1-1

CDR3nt: TGTGCCACCACCCCCAGGGCTGGAGCCGGGGAGCTGTTTTTT
CDR3aa: CATTPRAGAGELFF
d_gene: .
v_gene: TRBV19
j_gene: TRBJ2-2

CDR3nt: TGTGCCAGCAGCGCCTCGCGGACAGATACGCAGTATTTT
CDR3aa: CASSASRTDTQYF
d_gene: .
v_gene: TRBV7-6
j_gene: TRBJ2-3

CDR3nt: TGTGCCAGCAGTGAAGCTTACATGAACACTGAAGCTTTCTTT
CDR3aa: CASSEAYMNTEAFF
d_gene: .
v_gene: TRBV6-1
j_gene: TRBJ1-1

CDR3nt: TGTGCCAGCAGCGAACGACTAGCGGGAGGCCGCACAGATACGCAGTATTTT
CDR3aa: CASSERLAGGRTDTQYF
d_gene: TRBD2
v_gene: TRBV14
j_gene: TRBJ2-3

CDR3nt: TGTGCCAGTAGTCCTGACAGGGGCTATGGTGGCTACACCTTC
CDR3aa: CASSPDRGYGGYTF
d_gene: TRBD1
v_gene: TRBV19
j_gene: TRBJ1-2

CDR3nt: TGTGCCAGCAGCCCATGGGGACTAACCAAGAACACCGGGGAGCTGTTTTTT
CDR3aa: CASSPWGLTKNTGELFF
d_gene: TRBD2
v_gene: TRBV27
j_gene: TRBJ2-2

CDR3nt: TGTGCCTGGAGTGCCTTGCGAGGGGGCGGATCACCCCTCCACTTT
CDR3aa: CAWSALRGGGSPLHF
d_gene: TRBD1
v_gene: TRBV30
j_gene: TRBJ1-6

CDR3nt: TGTGCCAGCAGCTTGGCGGGGGACGTCCTGTTTTTT
CDR3aa: CASSLAGDVLFF
d_gene: .
v_gene: TRBV5-4
j_gene: TRBJ1-4

CDR3nt: TGTGCCAGCAGCATGGGACAGGGGCGGAACACTGAAGCTTTCTTT
CDR3aa: CASSMGQGRNTEAFF
d_gene: .
v_gene: TRBV21-1
j_gene: TRBJ1-1

CDR3nt: TGTGCCAGCAGCTTACTCGGACTAGCGGCGGATACGCAGTATTTT
CDR3aa: CASSLLGLAADTQYF
d_gene: TRBD2
v_gene: TRBV7-3
j_gene: TRBJ2-3

CDR3nt: TGTGCCAGCAGTGGGCCGGGGGGCACTGAAGCTTTCTTT
CDR3aa: CASSGPGGTEAFF
d_gene: .
v_gene: TRBV27
j_gene: TRBJ1-1

CDR3nt: TGTGCCAGCAGCTTAATTGGGGCCGAGCAGTTCTTC
CDR3aa: CASSLIGAEQFF
d_gene: .
v_gene: TRBV7-9
j_gene: TRBJ2-1

CDR3nt: TGTGCCAGCAGCTTAGTACAGGCGAGCTCTGGAAACACCATATATTTT
CDR3aa: CASSLVQASSGNTIYF
d_gene: .
v_gene: TRBV7-8
j_gene: TRBJ1-3

CDR3nt: TGCGCCAGCAGCCAAGGTACAGGGGTTAGCAATCAGCCCCAGCATTTT
CDR3aa: CASSQGTGVSNQPQHF
d_gene: TRBD1
v_gene: TRBV4-1
j_gene: TRBJ1-5

CDR3nt: TGTGCCAGCAGCTTAGTGGGCGGGAGGGCCGGTGAGCAGTTCTTC
CDR3aa: CASSLVGGRAGEQFF
d_gene: TRBD2
v_gene: TRBV11-1
j_gene: TRBJ2-1

CDR3nt: TGTGCCAGCGGCTCCCTCGGGGGGGGCACCGGGGAGCTGTTTTTT
CDR3aa: CASGSLGGGTGELFF
d_gene: TRBD2
v_gene: TRBV7-2
j_gene: TRBJ2-2

CDR3nt: TGTGCCAGCAGCGTAGCCCGGGACAGGGGGCAGGGTCAGCCCCAGCATTTT
CDR3aa: CASSVARDRGQGQPQHF
d_gene: TRBD1
v_gene: TRBV9
j_gene: TRBJ1-5

CDR3nt: TGTGCCAGCAGCTGGGAACAGGGGGCCGTTGGCTACACCTTC
CDR3aa: CASSWEQGAVGYTF
d_gene: TRBD1
v_gene: TRBV7-9
j_gene: TRBJ1-2

CDR3nt: TGTGCCAGCAGGACTTCAGGGGCCTATGGCTACACCTTC
CDR3aa: CASRTSGAYGYTF
d_gene: .
v_gene: TRBV6-1
j_gene: TRBJ1-2

CDR3nt: TGTGCCAGCAGGTCCGGTAGCACGCGGAACACCGGGGAGCTGTTTTTT
CDR3aa: CASRSGSTRNTGELFF
d_gene: .
v_gene: TRBV2
j_gene: TRBJ2-2

CDR3nt: TGCGCCAGCAGCGCCTCGGTCCACAATGAGCAGTTCTTC
CDR3aa: CASSASVHNEQFF
d_gene: .
v_gene: TRBV5-1
j_gene: TRBJ2-1

CDR3nt: TGTGCCACCAGGCTGGGACAGGGACACACCGGGGAGCTGTTTTTT
CDR3aa: CATRLGQGHTGELFF
d_gene: TRBD1
v_gene: TRBV15
j_gene: TRBJ2-2

CDR3nt: TGTGCCAGCAGACAGGCTAGCGGGTTATACTACGAGCAGTACTTC
CDR3aa: CASRQASGLYYEQYF
d_gene: TRBD2
v_gene: TRBV7-6
j_gene: TRBJ2-7

CDR3nt: TGTGCCAGAAGCTTGGCATCCGGGACTCCGATAGAGCAGTACTTC
CDR3aa: CARSLASGTPIEQYF
d_gene: .
v_gene: TRBV5-3
j_gene: TRBJ2-7

CDR3nt: TGTGCCAGCAGCTTGGGCGGGGGAACCACAGATACGCAGTATTTT
CDR3aa: CASSLGGGTTDTQYF
d_gene: TRBD2
v_gene: TRBV11-3
j_gene: TRBJ2-3

CDR3nt: TGTGCCAGCAGCTTAGAACCACACACCTTCAACTATGGCTACACCTTC
CDR3aa: CASSLEPHTFNYGYTF
d_gene: .
v_gene: TRBV7-9
j_gene: TRBJ1-2

CDR3nt: TGTGCCAGTTTATTCGGGGTTCACGGCGGAGACAATGAGCAGTTCTTC
CDR3aa: CASLFGVHGGDNEQFF
d_gene: .
v_gene: TRBV2
j_gene: TRBJ2-1

CDR3nt: TGTGCCTTCTCGGGTTATGGCTACACCTTC
CDR3aa: CAFSGYGYTF
d_gene: .
v_gene: TRBV30
j_gene: TRBJ1-2

CDR3nt: TGTGCCAGCAGCTTTATCAGGGATGGCTCTGGAAACACCATATATTTT
CDR3aa: CASSFIRDGSGNTIYF
d_gene: .
v_gene: TRBV5-6
j_gene: TRBJ1-3

CDR3nt: TGTGCCAGCAGTTACTCGGGACAGTATGGCTACACCTTC
CDR3aa: CASSYSGQYGYTF
d_gene: TRBD1
v_gene: TRBV6-5
j_gene: TRBJ1-2

CDR3nt: TGTGCCAGCAGCTGGAGACTAGCGCTTATCTCCTACAATGAGCAGTTCTTC
CDR3aa: CASSWRLALISYNEQFF
d_gene: TRBD2
v_gene: TRBV7-3
j_gene: TRBJ2-1

CDR3nt: TGCGCCAGCAGTGAGTCAGCCGCAGATACGCAGTATTTT
CDR3aa: CASSESAADTQYF
d_gene: .
v_gene: TRBV10-1
j_gene: TRBJ2-3

CDR3nt: TGCAGCGTTGAAAGGGAGGGCGGGACCAATGCTTTCTTT
CDR3aa: CSVEREGGTNAFF
d_gene: .
v_gene: TRBV29-1
j_gene: TRBJ1-1

CDR3nt: TGTGCCAGCTCACCCTGGACAGGGGGTAACAATGAGCAGTTCTTC
CDR3aa: CASSPWTGGNNEQFF
d_gene: TRBD1
v_gene: TRBV18
j_gene: TRBJ2-1

CDR3nt: TGTGCCAGCAGCGATCTAGCGGAGGGTGGGGATACGCAGTATTTT
CDR3aa: CASSDLAEGGDTQYF
d_gene: TRBD2
v_gene: TRBV11-3
j_gene: TRBJ2-3

CDR3nt: TGTGCCAGCCGACCCCGACTAGCGGGATGGAGCACAGATACGCAGTATTTT
CDR3aa: CASRPRLAGWSTDTQYF
d_gene: TRBD2
v_gene: TRBV27
j_gene: TRBJ2-3

CDR3nt: TGCGCCAGCAGGGGGGACAGCTCCTACAATGAGCAGTTCTTC
CDR3aa: CASRGDSSYNEQFF
d_gene: TRBD1
v_gene: TRBV5-1
j_gene: TRBJ2-1

CDR3nt: TGTGCCAGCAGCTTGGGTCTTCAGGTGAACACTGAAGCTTTCTTT
CDR3aa: CASSLGLQVNTEAFF
d_gene: .
v_gene: TRBV5-4
j_gene: TRBJ1-1

CDR3nt: TGTGCCAGTTTCTGGACAGGGGGCCATTTACGCGATGGCTACACCTTC
CDR3aa: CASFWTGGHLRDGYTF
d_gene: TRBD1
v_gene: TRBV19
j_gene: TRBJ1-2

CDR3nt: TGTGCCAGCAGCCCACGATACGGGACAGGGGACACCGGGGAGCTGTTTTTT
CDR3aa: CASSPRYGTGDTGELFF
d_gene: TRBD1
v_gene: TRBV5-6
j_gene: TRBJ2-2

CDR3nt: TGTGCCAGTAGTACGACGGGGGACACTGAAGCTTTCTTT
CDR3aa: CASSTTGDTEAFF
d_gene: .
v_gene: TRBV19
j_gene: TRBJ1-1

CDR3nt: TGTGCCAGCAGCTTAAACGCGGGAGGGCCTAACACCGGGGAGCTGTTTTTT
CDR3aa: CASSLNAGGPNTGELFF
d_gene: TRBD2
v_gene: TRBV7-3
j_gene: TRBJ2-2

CDR3nt: TGTGCCAGCAGCTTAGCTGAAGGGGTTGAGGCTTTCTTT
CDR3aa: CASSLAEGVEAFF
d_gene: .
v_gene: TRBV7-9
j_gene: TRBJ1-1

CDR3nt: TGCAGCGCCTCTGGGACAGGATACGGCTACACCTTC
CDR3aa: CSASGTGYGYTF
d_gene: TRBD1
v_gene: TRBV29-1
j_gene: TRBJ1-2

CDR3nt: TGTGCCAGCAGAAAAACCGACCCACAGGGCCCCGGGGAGCTGTTTTTT
CDR3aa: CASRKTDPQGPGELFF
d_gene: .
v_gene: TRBV27
j_gene: TRBJ2-2

CDR3nt: TGTGCCAGCAGCTCACTAGCGGGAGATTACAATGAGCAGTTCTTC
CDR3aa: CASSSLAGDYNEQFF
d_gene: TRBD2
v_gene: TRBV7-9
j_gene: TRBJ2-1

CDR3nt: TGTGCCAGCAGCTACCGGGGGGGCGGGAGCCACGAGCAGTTCTTC
CDR3aa: CASSYRGGGSHEQFF
d_gene: TRBD2
v_gene: TRBV7-2
j_gene: TRBJ2-1